A single sample is the source of the 30 T cell receptor beta chains below, sequenced in a study of cytomegalovirus exposure and HLA in healthy donors. PCR involved 60 Vbeta and 13 Jbeta primers. Profiling relied on immunoSEQ multiplex PCR, and the TCRdb table lists in-frame clones only, not all of them. The data hold 180,000 or so clones, with 9.5% observed a single time. The sample comprised PBMCs. The receptors come from a woman younger than 45 in good health and CMV-seropositive.

This clone was seen a few times. The genes are TRBV19 and TRBJ1-3; D is undetermined. Germline loops: CDR1 LNHDA, CDR2 SQIVND (reference sequence). Trimming removed 6 bases from V and 0 bases from J, with 9 bases in between. The CDR3 has 14 amino acids. The CDR3 sequence: CASSRRDSGNTIYF. The CDR3 region has the DNA TGTGCCAGTAGCCGACGGGACTCTGGAAACACCATATATTTT.

Comments on this clone: At one end the junction does not follow the germline gene, possibly because of a read error. The genes are TRBV7-6 and TRBJ1-1; TRBD1 aligns across 9 bases. Germline CDR1 is SGHVS and CDR2 is FNYEAQ. The CDR3 sequence is 14 residues long. CDR3: CASSLGTGDTGAFF. DNA of the CDR3: TGTGCCAGCAGCTTAGGGACAGGGGACACTGGAGCTTTCTTT.

The rearrangement uses TRBV7-9 and TRBJ2-5, with D possibly matching TRBD1 (6 bases). V shed 3 bases and J shed 4 bases, with 12 bases lying between them. The CDR3 loop spans 14 amino acids. Germline loops: CDR1 SEHNR, CDR2 FQNEAQ (reference sequence). The CDR3 is CASSFQGTGETQYF. CDR3 sequence (DNA): TGTGCCAGCAGCTTCCAGGGGACGGGAGAGACCCAGTACTTC.

This clone was detected only a few times. The chain links TRBV9 to TRBJ2-7; TRBD2 is a possible D gene (5 bases). V lost 0 bases and J 4 bases, leaving 14 bases between the germline ends. The CDR3 covers 15 residues. Germline V gene data show CDR1 as SGDLS and CDR2 as YYNGEE. This chain's CDR3 is CASSVGSGEGYEQYF. As DNA, the CDR3 is TGTGCCAGCAGCGTAGGGAGCGGAGAGGGATACGAGCAGTACTTC.

This clone was counted between two and nine times. In DNA form, the CDR3 reads TGTGCCAGCACCCGAGACAGCACTATTTCTAACTATGGCTACACCTTC. Amino acid sequence: CASTRDSTISNYGYTF. The chain carries TRBV2 and TRBJ1-2, with a tentative D call TRBD1 (5 bases). CDR3 length equals 16 residues. Trimming stripped 7 bases from V and 0 bases from J, with 18 bases between. Germline V gene lookup returns CDR1 SNHLY and CDR2 FYNNEI.

This clone was recorded only once. The rearrangement uses TRBV19 and TRBJ2-4; 12 nucleotides agree with TRBD2. The CDR3 has 14 residues. With V trimmed by 6 bases and J by 7 bases, 4 bases remained unmatched. In germline, CDR1 is LNHDA, CDR2 SQIVND (reference sequence). In DNA, the CDR3 is TGTGCCAGTAGCAGGACTAGCGGGAATAACATTCAGTACTTC. This translates into CASSRTSGNNIQYF.

This chain uses TRBV7-9 with TRBJ1-1; D is possibly TRBD1 (5 bases). CDR1 SEHNR and CDR2 FQNEAQ come from the germline V gene (reference sequence). V gave up 10 bases and J gave up 1 base, with 16 bases separating them. This CDR3 comprises 14 residues. The CDR3 sequence is CAILRVDTNTEAFF. In DNA, the CDR3 is TGTGCCATACTCAGGGTGGATACGAACACTGAAGCTTTCTTT.

The chain joins TRBV2 to TRBJ1-1; TRBD1 aligns across 9 bases. CDR3 length equals 15 residues. The germline CDR1 and CDR2 sequences are SNHLY and FYNNEI. With V trimmed by 6 bases and J by 0 bases, 5 bases remained unmatched. The CDR3 loop is CASSLQGAMNTEAFF. In DNA, the CDR3 is TGTGCCAGCAGCTTACAGGGGGCCATGAACACTGAAGCTTTCTTT.

This clone was observed a few times. The chain links TRBV5-1 to TRBJ2-3; D gene ambiguous. V was pared by 0 bases and J by 3 bases, with 11 bases between. This CDR3 region has 15 residues. Germline-derived CDR1 and CDR2 are SGHRS and YFSETQ. CDR3 residues: CASSLGAFTTDTQYF. In DNA, the CDR3 is TGCGCCAGCAGCTTGGGAGCTTTCACTACAGATACGCAGTATTTT.

CDR3 protein: CASRSLGWTGLGEQYF. CDR3 coding DNA: TGTGCCAGCAGATCTTTGGGGTGGACAGGGCTGGGGGAGCAGTACTTC. The chain has TRBV7-9 and TRBJ2-7, with 8 nucleotides matching TRBD1. Germline values: CDR1 SEHNR, CDR2 FQNEAQ (reference sequence). With 6 bases clipped from V and 7 bases from J, the junction kept 17 bases outside the gene matches. CDR3 size: 16 residues.

On this clone itself: This specimen includes other DNA sequences encoding the same CDR3. CDR3 in DNA: TGTGCCAGCAGCTTGGCCAGGGGGTCTGAAGCTTTCTTT. This codes for CASSLARGSEAFF. The rearrangement links TRBV5-4 to TRBJ1-1; 7 bases fit TRBD1. CDR3 length equals 13 residues. The junction had 2 bases not matched to a gene; V was cut back by 0 bases and J by 6 bases. Germline V gene sequence: CDR1 SGHNT, CDR2 YYREEE (reference sequence).

The genes are TRBV2 and TRBJ2-1, with 9 positions matching TRBD2. The V gene end was trimmed by 6 bases and the J gene end by 2 bases; junction bases not matched to a gene: 5. The CDR3 length is 15 residues. CDR1 is SNHLY, CDR2 FYNNEI, per germline. The CDR3 DNA reads TGTGCCAGCAGGGGACTAGCCGGTCCCTACAATGAGCAGTTCTTC. It translates to CASRGLAGPYNEQFF.

This clone was recorded a few times. The chain uses TRBV5-5 and TRBJ1-1; D is unclear. The CDR3 sequence is 13 residues long. Looked up from germline, CDR1 is SGHKS and CDR2 is YYEKEE (reference sequence). V was trimmed by 1 base and J by 3 bases, leaving 7 bases between them. Here the CDR3 DNA reads TGTGCCAGCAGCTTGAGTGAGTACACTGAAGCTTTCTTT. Its protein is CASSLSEYTEAFF.

This clone was observed a few times. The chain uses TRBV5-4 and TRBJ2-7; 10 bases align to TRBD2. J was trimmed by 3 bases and V by 0 bases; bases with no gene match: 15. The length of the CDR3 is 19 residues. Germline CDR1 reads SGHNT; CDR2 reads YYREEE (reference sequence). The CDR3 reads CASSLVSPATSGFNYEQYF. The CDR3 coding sequence is TGTGCCAGCAGCTTGGTATCACCCGCGACTAGCGGGTTTAACTACGAGCAGTACTTC.

In its sample, this clone was seen a few times. The V call is TRBV7-2, the J call TRBJ2-2; TRBD2 is a possible D gene (5 bases). Germline V gene sequence: CDR1 SGHTA, CDR2 FQGNSA. CDR3 length: 12 residues. Trimming removed 6 bases at V and 8 bases at J, with 10 bases between. Here the CDR3 reads CASRPLGGELFF. CDR3 nucleotides: TGTGCCAGCAGACCACTAGGGGGGGAGCTGTTTTTT.

This clone was observed a few times. Other DNA sequences in the same sample also yield this CDR3. The chain is built from TRBV5-6 and TRBJ2-7; 9 bases align to TRBD2. Germline CDR1 is SGHDT and CDR2 is YYEEEE. The CDR3 is made up of 17 amino acids. The V and J ends lost 0 bases and 5 bases, in that order; junction bases with no gene match: 12. The CDR3 is CASSLGQSSGRHDEQYF. For the CDR3, the DNA is TGTGCCAGCAGCTTGGGTCAGAGTAGCGGGAGACATGACGAGCAGTACTTC.

This clone has only a few counts. V usage is TRBV5-6 and J usage is TRBJ1-4; 9 positions match TRBD1. CDR3 length: 14 amino acids. From germline, CDR1 is SGHDT and CDR2 YYEEEE. With 2 bases clipped from V and 5 bases from J, the junction kept 1 base outside the gene matches. The CDR3: CASSFGTGNEKLFF. The CDR3 nucleotides read TGTGCCAGCAGCTTTGGGACAGGGAATGAAAAACTGTTTTTT.

The CDR3: CASSFPSSGSGSFF. CDR3 DNA: TGTGCCAGCAGCTTTCCCTCTAGCGGGAGTGGGTCGTTCTTC. The chain combines TRBV5-4 with TRBJ2-1; 10 nucleotides line up with TRBD2. This CDR3 has 14 amino acids. Germline V lookup: CDR1 SGHNT, CDR2 YYREEE (reference sequence). V dropped 2 bases and J dropped 15; count of bases not matched to a gene: 11. Supplemented by reference TRBV5-4 and TRBJ2-1, the full variable domain reads ETGVTQSPTHLIKTRGQQVTLRCSSQSGHNTVSWYQQALGQGPQFIFQYYREEENGRGNFPPRFSGLQFPNYSSELNVNALELDDSALYLCASSFPSSGSGSFFGPGTRLTVL.

This chain uses TRBV5-6 with TRBJ2-5; D gene uncertain. The germline V gene has CDR1 SGHDT and CDR2 YYEEEE. Trimming took off 2 bases at V and 5 bases at J, with 7 bases between the two ends. The CDR3 is made up of 12 amino acids. The chain's CDR3 is CASSFRVETQYF. In DNA, the CDR3 is TGTGCCAGCAGCTTCCGCGTGGAGACCCAGTACTTC. Together with reference TRBV5-6 and TRBJ2-5, the CDR3 gives the full variable domain: DAGVTQSPTHLIKTRGQQVTLRCSPKSGHDTVSWYQQALGQGPQFIFQYYEEEERQRGNFPDRFSGHQFPNYSSELNVNALLLGDSALYLCASSFRVETQYFGPGTRLLVL.

V gene TRBV7-6 combines with J gene TRBJ1-2, with 7 bases matching TRBD1. The CDR3 covers 13 residues. The J segment lost 8 bases and the V segment lost 2 bases, leaving 5 bases of the junction unmatched. The germline V gene has CDR1 SGHVS and CDR2 FNYEAQ. CDR3 in amino acids: CASSLPGGNGYTF. The CDR3, as DNA: TGTGCCAGCAGCTTACCAGGGGGGAACGGCTACACCTTC.

This clone was counted a few times. This rearrangement joins TRBV9 to TRBJ2-1, with 11 nucleotides matching TRBD2. CDR1 is SGDLS, CDR2 YYNGEE, per germline. CDR3 length: 15 residues. V lost 5 bases to trimming and J lost 7 bases; unmatched junction nucleotides: 8. This chain's CDR3 is CASRDIAGGLNEQFF. For the CDR3, the DNA is TGTGCCAGCAGAGATATAGCGGGAGGGCTGAATGAGCAGTTCTTC.

In this sample, this clone turned up a few times. The gene calls are TRBV18 and TRBJ2-5; possible D gene TRBD2, 6 bases. The CDR3 has 14 residues. The germline V and J ends were trimmed by 7 bases and 0 bases, with 12 bases remaining between them. Germline loops: CDR1 KGHSH, CDR2 LQKENI. The CDR3: CASLKAGHQETQYF. CDR3 in DNA: TGTGCCAGCTTAAAGGCGGGACACCAAGAGACCCAGTACTTC.

This rearrangement joins TRBV18 to TRBJ2-1, with 9 positions matching TRBD2. Germline values: CDR1 KGHSH, CDR2 LQKENI. The CDR3 is 14 amino acids. Trimming removed 3 bases from V and 15 bases from J; junction bases left unmatched: 12. This chain's CDR3 is CASSPVEFSGSPFF. CDR3 DNA sequence: TGTGCCAGCTCACCTGTAGAGTTTAGCGGGAGTCCGTTCTTC.

The chain combines TRBV6-5 with TRBJ2-7, with 7 nucleotides matching TRBD2. Germline V CDR1 and CDR2: MNHEY, SVGAGI. CDR3 length: 13 amino acids. After removal of 4 bases from V and 2 bases from J, the junction contained 2 bases not matched to a gene. CDR3 amino acids: CASSSREAYEQYF. CDR3 coding DNA: TGTGCCAGCAGTTCTCGGGAGGCCTACGAGCAGTACTTC.

The gene calls are TRBV5-1 and TRBJ2-7; 10 bases agree with TRBD2. Germline assignment: CDR1 SGHRS and CDR2 YFSETQ. This CDR3 has 15 residues. Germline trimming cut 3 bases from V and 2 bases from J; bases unmatched to any gene: 5. CDR3 coding DNA: TGCGCCAGCAGCTCCTTAGCGGGAGGAACCTACGAGCAGTACTTC. It codes for CASSSLAGGTYEQYF.

This chain uses TRBV5-1 with TRBJ1-2; 7 bases are a match to TRBD1. CDR3 size: 14 residues. The V and J ends lost 3 bases and 4 bases, in that order; junction bases with no gene match: 6. Germline V gene lookup returns CDR1 SGHRS and CDR2 YFSETQ. The CDR3 DNA is TGCGCCAGCAGCTATGGGCAGGGGGTCTATGGCTACACCTTC. It codes for CASSYGQGVYGYTF.

A few counts support this clone. This chain connects TRBV5-1 to TRBJ2-5; TRBD2 agrees at 8 bases. The CDR3 extends over 14 amino acids. Germline CDR1 SGHRS, CDR2 YFSETQ. The junction had 6 bases not matched to a gene; V was cut back by 6 bases and J by 2 bases. Here the CDR3 reads CASTTGGGQETQYF. CDR3 coding DNA: TGCGCCAGCACCACCGGCGGGGGGCAAGAGACCCAGTACTTC. Combining the CDR3 with reference TRBV5-1 and TRBJ2-5 gives the whole variable domain KAGVTQTPRYLIKTRGQQVTLSCSPISGHRSVSWYQQTPGQGLQFLFEYFSETQRNKGNFPGRFSGRQFSNSRSEMNVSTLELGDSALYLCASTTGGGQETQYFGPGTRLLVL.

The chain is built from TRBV7-9 and TRBJ2-7; D gene uncertain. V gave up 5 bases and J gave up 3 bases, with 8 bases separating them. The CDR3 sequence is 12 residues long. CDR1 and CDR2 from the germline V gene are SEHNR and FQNEAQ (reference sequence). In DNA form, the CDR3 reads TGTGCCAGCAGCCAGGCCAACTACGAGCAGTACTTC. Translating gives CASSQANYEQYF.

This clone was observed a handful of times. The V gene is TRBV4-1, the J gene TRBJ2-3; 8 positions match TRBD2. CDR3 length: 17 residues. Germline V gives CDR1 MGHRA, CDR2 YSYEKL. Losses at the gene ends were 5 bases for V and 3 bases for J; bases not matched to a gene: 13. CDR3 sequence reads: CASSTRASGQGTDTQYF. CDR3 DNA: TGCGCCAGCAGCACGCGGGCTAGCGGGCAAGGAACAGATACGCAGTATTTT.

This clone was found a few times. This chain connects TRBV7-9 to TRBJ2-3, with TRBD2 matching over 8 bases. Germline V gene sequence: CDR1 SEHNR, CDR2 FQNEAQ (reference sequence). V gave up 3 bases and J gave up 0 bases; unmatched junction bases: 5. The CDR3 has 16 residues. CDR3 DNA sequence: TGTGCCAGCAGCTTCTTGACTAGCGTAAGCACAGATACGCAGTATTTT. It encodes CASSFLTSVSTDTQYF.